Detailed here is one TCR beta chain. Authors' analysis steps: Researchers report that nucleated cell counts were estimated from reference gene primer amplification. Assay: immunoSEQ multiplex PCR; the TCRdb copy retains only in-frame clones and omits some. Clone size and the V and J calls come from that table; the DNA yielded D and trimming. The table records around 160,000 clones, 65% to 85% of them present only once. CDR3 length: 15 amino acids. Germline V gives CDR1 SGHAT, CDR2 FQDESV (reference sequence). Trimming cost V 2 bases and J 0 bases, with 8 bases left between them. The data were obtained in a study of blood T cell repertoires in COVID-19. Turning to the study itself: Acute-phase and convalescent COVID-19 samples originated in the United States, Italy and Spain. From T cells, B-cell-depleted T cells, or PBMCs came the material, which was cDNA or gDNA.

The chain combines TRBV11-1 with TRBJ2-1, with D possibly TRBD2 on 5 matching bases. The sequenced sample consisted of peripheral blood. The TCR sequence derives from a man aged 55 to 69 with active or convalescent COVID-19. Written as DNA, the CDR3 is TGTGCCAGCAGCTTAAAGCGGAACTCCTACAATGAGCAGTTCTTC. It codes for CASSLKRNSYNEQFF.